This TCR beta chain was found in a study of CXCR3-negative and CXCR3-positive naive CD8 T cells. General study points: Similar TRBV-TRBJ gene usage was seen in naive CXCR3-negative and CXCR3-positive cells, but not in memory cells. When CXCR3-positive naive cells were set against CXCR3-negative naive cells, the former had more hydrophobic TRB CDR3s. Cryopreserved cells partially lost CXCR3 expression, and fresh PBMCs were used in most assays.

According to its frequency, this clonotype is medium-sized. Its antigen is still unknown. In germline, CDR1 is MGHDK, CDR2 SYGVNS. This CDR3 spans 11 amino acids. Preparation of TRB cDNA libraries relied on 5' RACE carrying UMI labels. For each CDR3 protein, TCRdb gives one entry from its re-call of the 5' RACE reads, without DNA. Its table lists approximately 5,300 distinct CDR3 sequences. The chain couples TRBV25-1 to TRBJ2-7. The source is a human donor in good health. Some clones in this sample may be carry-over from other donors' samples. Sequences were obtained from naive CXCR3+ CD8+ T cells from blood. Noted subset: CD45RO-CCR7+CD27+CD95- naive CD8+ T cells expressing CXCR3 (TNR3+). This CDR3 reads CASSDSYEQYF.